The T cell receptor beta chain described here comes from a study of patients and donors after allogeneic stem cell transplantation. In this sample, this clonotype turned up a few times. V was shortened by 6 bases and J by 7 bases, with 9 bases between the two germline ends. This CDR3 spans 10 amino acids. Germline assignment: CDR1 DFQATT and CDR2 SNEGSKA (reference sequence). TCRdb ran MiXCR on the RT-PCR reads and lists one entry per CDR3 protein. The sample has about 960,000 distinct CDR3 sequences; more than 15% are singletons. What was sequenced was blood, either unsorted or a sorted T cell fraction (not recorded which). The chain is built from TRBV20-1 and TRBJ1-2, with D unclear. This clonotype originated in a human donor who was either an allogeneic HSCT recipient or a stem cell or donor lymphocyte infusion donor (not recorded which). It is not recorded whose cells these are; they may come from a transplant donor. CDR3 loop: CSAPVGGYTF. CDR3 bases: TGCAGTGCCCCGGTGGGTGGCTACACCTTC.